The TCR beta chain under discussion was sequenced for a study of blood T cell repertoires in COVID-19. Study context: Sample material is recorded as cDNA or gDNA derived from T cells, B-cell-depleted T cells, or PBMCs.

The CDR3 is made up of 17 amino acids. Looked up from germline, CDR1 is KGHSH and CDR2 is LQKENI. Trimming cost V 4 bases and J 0 bases; bases outside gene matches: 8. As handled by the study authors: Using reference gene primer amplification, nucleated cell counts were estimated. TCRdb's copy holds only in-frame clones and misses some; the assay was immunoSEQ multiplex PCR. V, J and clone size were drawn from that table, and D and trimming were deduced from the DNA. The sample includes under 200,000 clones, approximately 87% of them seen just once. The sequenced sample consisted of peripheral blood. The J gene is TRBJ2-3, the V gene TRBV18, with 9 bases identical to TRBD1. This clonotype originated in a woman aged 70-85 years with acute or convalescent COVID-19. Here the CDR3 DNA reads TGTGCCAGCTCACAAACCACAGGGGGCCGAAGCACAGATACGCAGTATTTT. Translated, it gives CASSQTTGGRSTDTQYF.